This T cell receptor (beta chain) was sequenced for a study of cytomegalovirus exposure and HLA in healthy donors listed by TCRdb under 2017. About the full investigation: An earlier analysis of roughly 630 of the donors reported roughly 270 Gb of sequence data and 100 million to 140 million unique TCR beta sequences from some 180 million T cells. Rather than drawing on any new phenotypic data, the later analysis identified candidate immune exposures from TCR beta sequences and the way those sequences occurred across donors. Every discovery cohort repertoire had been produced on one sequencing platform. A separate validation cohort of some 130 different subjects was used in addition to the approximately 700-subject first cohort. High-throughput TCR immunosequencing, statistical association of individual TCRs with disease status, and machine learning were combined to predict cytomegalovirus infection status. The genetic ancestry cluster associated with self-reported Caucasian donors included 81% of the roughly 400 genotyped donors. Donor age, sex, ethnicity and CMV serostatus were compiled alongside the repertoire data. Among around 400 genotyped donors of the cohort, an average of roughly 230,000 unique TCR beta nucleotide sequences was sequenced per donor, of which about 19% were non-productive. A later genetic analysis took genome-wide SNP genotypes for about 65% of the roughly 670 donors and used that subset as a discovery cohort. A later analysis re-analyzed previously published TCR beta repertoires from approximately 670 donors and added high-resolution HLA genotyping to study TCR occurrence patterns. The number of typed donors differed by locus: about 620-640 for A, B, C, DRB1 and DQB1; approximately 540 for DQA1; some 590 for DPA1; and around 450 for DPB1. The study aimed to test whether signatures of past pathogen exposure could be identified by cataloging public T cell receptors. Because of strong linkage in the cohort, roughly 5 DR-DQ haplotypes were treated as single units for association and clustering. Roughly 290 gigabases of sequencing data and roughly 81 million unique TCR sequences made up an early release that covered nearly 650 HLA-typed donors. HLA typing included class I and class II loci at four-digit resolution. An earlier analysis of approximately 580 of the donors used high-throughput TCR beta sequencing to judge whether each TCR beta V gene segment behaved as functional or pseudogenic. The T cell repertoires of under 700 subjects were profiled by immunosequencing and related to cytomegalovirus serostatus.

The cohort was made up of approximately 670 healthy bone marrow donors. Cohort members were all nominally healthy when sampled, although unrecorded immune exposures were likely present. The donor tested CMV seropositive and was one of the 289 seropositive cohort members. Each donor provided a peripheral blood sample, and peripheral blood mononuclear cells were used for TCR beta sequencing. Genomic DNA was extracted from the blood cell samples with the Qiagen DNeasy Blood Extraction Kit. Library prep was done by the immunoSEQ multiplex PCR assay. The multiplex PCR relied on a mix of 60 forward primers for TCR Vbeta segments and 13 reverse primers for TCR Jbeta segments. The CDR3 region of rearranged TCR beta genes was amplified from genomic DNA with a multiplex PCR assay. The amplified TCR beta libraries were sequenced on the Illumina HiSeq System as 87-base-pair reads. The source study handled its data this way. A later analysis tallied 75 million to 85 million unique TCR beta chains across the 666 repertoires, and approximately 12 million of those chains were shared by two or more donors. Raw reads were error-corrected and collapsed into unique sequences by a nearest-neighbor algorithm in which closely related sequences were merged to remove PCR and sequencing errors. To assign V, D and J gene segments, CDR3 sequences were aligned to IMGT reference sequences. Each retained sequence needed at least a six-nucleotide match to both a V gene segment and a J gene segment. A rearrangement was called productive if the CDR3 had no stop codons and remained in frame with V and J, and every other rearrangement was called non-productive. CDR3 was defined by IMGT convention, running from the second conserved V-encoded cysteine to the conserved J-encoded phenylalanine. Sequences without an unambiguous match to a single V gene segment were excluded from the earlier analysis of about 640 of the donors. In an earlier analysis of 587 of the donors, a V segment was called functional when productive rearrangements were above 56.7%, and segregating when the standard deviation between donors exceeded 5%. To diagnose cytomegalovirus status from the catalog of TCR beta chain sequences, a statistical classification framework was built. In a later analysis, V and J genes were assigned by comparing TCR nucleotide sequences against IMGT/GENE-DB human TR gene sequences. In a later analysis, CDR3 sequences and most-parsimonious VDJ recombination scenarios were assigned using the TCRdist pipeline. In a later analysis, each TCR beta chain was defined by its CDR3 amino acid sequence together with its V-gene family, and reads lacking a unique V-gene family were excluded. As a way to deal with suspected cross-contamination and a sequencing artifact, a later analysis dropped approximately 570 nucleotide sequences that were highly shared and had low generation probability. For each public chain, a later analysis derived a clonal expansion index from normalized ranks of inferred template counts within each repertoire. In a later analysis, generation probabilities were computed using a VDJ recombination model fitted to out-of-frame rearrangements, and the results were checked against IGoR. A later analysis scored TCR-TCR, TCR-HLA and TCR-CMV co-occurrence with hypergeometric tests, applying a repertoire-size bias correction to TCR pairs. In a later analysis, false discovery rates were estimated by permuting HLA or CMV assignments 20 times. In a later analysis, co-occurring TCRs were grouped using DBSCAN, with TCRdist sequence similarity added in when clustering inside HLA-allele-positive subsets. Co-occurrence clustering excluded repertoires with fewer than 30,000 or more than 120,000 public chains, plus five with anomalous nucleotide sharing. TCRdb took over this immuneACCESS table, retaining in-frame rearrangements with V and J assigned. Such tables are incomplete; in checked studies, under half of the missing clones stem from an unresolved V gene, and the remainder is unexplained. That table supplies the V and J calls and clone size; D and trimming were determined from the DNA. This sample gives 80,000 or so clones in total; approximately 62% of them show up just once. Together, the top ten hold roughly 4.4% of the sample.

A remark on this clone: Its cognate antigen has yet to be identified. Within one base of it there is no much larger clone, and no base qualities were kept.

Deletion took 5 bases off V and 4 bases off J, with a span of 14 bases between the germline ends. CDR1 and CDR2, per the germline V gene (reference sequence), are SEHNR and FQNEAQ. The CDR3 sequence holds 14 residues, the cysteine and phenylalanine included. The CDR3 DNA has 42 bases and is translated from base 1. What the authors observed across the whole study: Cytomegalovirus status was reported to be diagnosed by the classifier with high specificity and sensitivity in both the original and validation cohorts. Most CMV-associated TCR beta chains appeared to be HLA-restricted in a later analysis, and the HLA associations seemed to be driven largely by CMV exposure. A total of some 180 TCR beta chains were listed by the study as associated with cytomegalovirus. Strong co-occurrence of HLA alleles, especially DR and DQ, made assigning TCR associations to individual alleles difficult. For the cohort, immune exposure information was limited to CMV serostatus. At a false discovery rate of 0.05, a later analysis linked 16,951 TCR beta sequences to specific HLA alleles. In a later analysis, HLA-associated TCR beta chains showed more clonal expansion and lower generation probabilities than non-associated chains that were equally common. A cluster of highly shared sequence variants was judged likely to be a technical artifact of the sequencing pipeline. In vitro tests confirmed that a few of the cytomegalovirus-associated TCR beta chains recognize cytomegalovirus antigens. Compared with the approximately 720-donor mean, donors in an Asian-associated ancestry cluster had fewer N-insertions in productive TCRs, according to a later genetic analysis. The presence/absence analyses assumed that sequencing depth was roughly uniform across donors, and that assumption may not be true. Because the 87-base-pair reads could not distinguish some IMGT-functional V segments, including TRBV6-2 and TRBV6-3, those segments were excluded. The earlier analysis of 587 of the donors excluded some 16 rarely observed V segments, including chromosome 9 orphons, because counts were too low. A later analysis found that TCR association rates varied across HLA loci, with DRB1 alleles showing the most associated TCRs and HLA-C alleles the fewest. A later analysis reported that several top co-occurrence clusters appeared linked to parvovirus B19, influenza, CMV and Epstein-Barr virus. Because HLA typing was missing for some donors at each locus, association tests included only the typed subset. Correlated functional status among segregating V segments might reflect linkage disequilibrium, but an unknown experimental factor could not be ruled out. A further reported finding was that TCR beta sequences accurately predicted the HLA-A and HLA-B alleles for most subjects in the first cohort. This cohort had only TCR beta chains sequenced, and the lack of alpha or paired-chain data limited which features could be detected. V-gene and J-gene trimming of TCR beta chains was associated with a missense DCLRE1C variant in a later genetic analysis, and the association was replicated in an independent cohort. In an earlier analysis of 587 of the donors, most TCR beta V segments appeared in productive rearrangements about 90% or about 30% of the time, broadly matching IMGT annotations. The authors suggested that the approach could potentially be extended to other disease states and immunological phenotypes. While some public TCRs were present in many individuals, most TCR sequences turned up only very rarely across donors.

In this chain, TRBV7-9 is recombined with TRBJ2-5, with a weak D call of TRBD1 (6 bases match). The material sequenced was PBMCs. This TCR derives from a male donor in good health and CMV-seropositive. The CDR3 region: CASSLDGGGETQYF. The DNA sequence is TGTGCCAGCAGCCTAGATGGGGGCGGAGAGACCCAGTACTTC.